A few counts support the clone carrying this T cell receptor (beta chain). Its antigen remains unidentified. The data originate from a study of beta chain features in type 1 diabetes. Study results and caveats: Naive, central memory and Treg TCRB repertoires seemed to resemble each other more closely in patients than they did in healthy donors. Shorter TCRB CDR3s, moderately but significantly so, marked every one of the four CD4+ subsets in Type 1 diabetes patients.

Every bit of the isolated RNA underwent reverse transcription, so sequencing read expressed TCRB transcripts. Clones were read by immunoSEQ multiplex PCR, and TCRdb kept only the in-frame ones, dropping some. The data contain roughly 160,000 clones, roughly 8% of them seen just once; the ten biggest clones take up 0.94%. Staining for CD45RO/CCR7/CD25/CD127/CD95/CD27 allowed sorting of CD4+ naive, central memory, regulatory and stem cell-like memory cells. The receptor was isolated from a woman aged 40-49 years with type 1 diabetes. Sequencing used central memory CD4+ T cells from blood.

For the CDR3, the DNA is TGTGCCAGCAGCTTCGGGGGGGCTGAAGCTTTCTTT. Its protein is CASSFGGAEAFF. The chain couples TRBV5-6 to TRBJ1-1, with D possibly being TRBD1 (5 bases). V shed 2 bases and J shed 6 bases, with 8 bases lying between them. CDR1 and CDR2 (germline): SGHDT, YYEEEE. This CDR3 spans 12 amino acids.